This TCR beta chain was identified during a study of control samples from healthy donors and cancer patients. V shed 4 bases and J shed 3 bases, with 13 bases lying between them. The germline V gene encodes CDR1 KGHDR and CDR2 SFDVKD. The CDR3 loop spans 15 amino acids. Sequenced by immunoSEQ multiplex PCR; TCRdb stores in-frame clones only, minus some. This table has 200,000 or so clones, 91% appearing once. This sequence was found in a man younger than 45 in good health. V is TRBV24-1 and J is TRBJ2-3; tentatively, D is TRBD1 or TRBD2 (5 bases each). The sequencing input was blood. The CDR3 is CATSEARGLTDTQYF. The CDR3, as DNA: TGTGCCACCAGTGAGGCTCGGGGCTTAACAGATACGCAGTATTTT.